Listed below are T cell receptor beta chains from one sample, sequenced in a study of T cell changes during pregnancy in multiple sclerosis. Only in-frame clones appear in the TCRdb table, and some are missing; sequencing was by immunoSEQ multiplex PCR. The sample includes under 35,000 clones, about 90% seen only once; the top ten take over 0.5%. Here the sequenced sample was CD4+ T cells from peripheral blood mononuclear cells, taken in the third trimester of pregnancy. The receptors were sampled from a female donor in good health, enrolled as a control in a pregnancy study. Each CDR3 is given with its conserved first and last residue. D genes are given only for firm matches. The size of a clone is reported for some rows only, either as once, few or many, or as a class for expanded clones.

DNA | CDR3 | D | size | J | V
TGCGCCAGCAGCCAAGTTTCGGACCGGAGGTATGGCTACACCTTC | CASSQVSDRRYGYTF | NA | once | TRBJ1-2 | TRBV4-1
TGCGCCAGCAGCCAAGCTGGGACAGGGGGCTTGGGTGAGCAGTTCTTC | CASSQAGTGGLGEQFF | TRBD1 | NA | TRBJ2-1 | TRBV4-3
TGTGCCAGCAGAAAGGGGGGGGACAGGGGGGAGGAGACCCAGTACTTC | CASRKGGDRGEETQYF | TRBD1 | NA | TRBJ2-5 | TRBV25-1
TGTGCCAGCAGTGCAGTCGGACAGTCGAACACTGAAGCTTTCTTT | CASSAVGQSNTEAFF | NA | NA | TRBJ1-1 | TRBV25-1
TGCGCCAGCAGCTGGGGGGACAGTAGAGAAACCCAGTACTTC | CASSWGDSRETQYF | NA | NA | TRBJ2-5 | TRBV5-1
TGTGCCGGCGGGACAGGTCGCACAGATACGCAGTATTTT | CAGGTGRTDTQYF | TRBD1 | NA | TRBJ2-3 | TRBV6-1
TGCAGCGTTGAAGATCTAGGGACAGGGGGGGAAAAACTGTTTTTT | CSVEDLGTGGEKLFF | TRBD1 | few | TRBJ1-4 | TRBV29-1
TGTGCCAGTAGAGGGGACAGGGGCCGCGCACTGTATGCTTTCTTT | CASRGDRGRALYAFF | TRBD1 | NA | TRBJ1-1 | TRBV19
TGTGCCATCAGTGAGGTCCCCCCGGGACAGGTCCACAGCAATCAGCCCCAGCATTTT | CAISEVPPGQVHSNQPQHF | TRBD1 | NA | TRBJ1-5 | TRBV10-3
TGTGCTAGTGTGTGGGGAGGGGGGGGCAATCAGCCCCAGCATTTT | CASVWGGGGNQPQHF | NA | NA | TRBJ1-5 | TRBV12-5
TGTGCCAGCAGCCCCGGACTAGCGAGCTACGAGCAGTACTTC | CASSPGLASYEQYF | TRBD2 | NA | TRBJ2-7 | TRBV7-2
TGTGCCATCAGAAGGGACAGACCTAATGAAAAACTGTTTTTT | CAIRRDRPNEKLFF | TRBD1 | NA | TRBJ1-4 | TRBV10-3
TGTGCCATCGAATCGGGAGATGGCTACACCTTC | CAIESGDGYTF | NA | NA | TRBJ1-2 | TRBV10-3
TGTGCCAGCAGCTTTGGGCCTAGCTCAACTAATGAAAAACTGTTTTTT | CASSFGPSSTNEKLFF | NA | NA | TRBJ1-4 | TRBV5-5
TGTGCCAGCAGCGTAATGGAGTTCACAGATACGCAGTATTTT | CASSVMEFTDTQYF | NA | NA | TRBJ2-3 | TRBV9
TGCAGCGCCCCCGGAGGCATAATGAACACTGAAGCTTTCTTT | CSAPGGIMNTEAFF | NA | NA | TRBJ1-1 | TRBV29-1
TGTGCCAGCAGCGCAGGCACCTCTGGAAACACCATATATTTT | CASSAGTSGNTIYF | NA | NA | TRBJ1-3 | TRBV2
TGTGCCAGCAGCTTACCGGGGATTGGACAGGGGGGGTTGGAGCAGTACTTC | CASSLPGIGQGGLEQYF | TRBD1 | NA | TRBJ2-7 | TRBV7-2
TGCGCCAGCAGCGTGGGACTAGCTGGGGGACCAGATACGCAGTATTTT | CASSVGLAGGPDTQYF | TRBD2 | NA | TRBJ2-3 | TRBV5-1
TGCAGCGTTAGGAGAGACAATGAGCAGTTCTTC | CSVRRDNEQFF | NA | NA | TRBJ2-1 | TRBV29-1
TGTGCCAGCAGCCTAAACAGGGGACCCCAGGAGACCCAGTACTTC | CASSLNRGPQETQYF | TRBD1 | NA | TRBJ2-5 | TRBV11-1
TGTGCCAGCAGCTTGCCGGGGGGCTGGGACACCGGGGAGCTGTTTTTT | CASSLPGGWDTGELFF | NA | NA | TRBJ2-2 | TRBV11-3
TGTGCCAGCAGCCCTAGGTTTGGAGCAGATACGCAGTATTTT | CASSPRFGADTQYF | NA | NA | TRBJ2-3 | TRBV7-2
TGCGCCAGCAGCTTGCGGGAGCTTTGGAATGAGCAGTTCTTC | CASSLRELWNEQFF | NA | NA | TRBJ2-1 | TRBV5-1
TGTGCCAGCAGCCTCAGACTAGCGGGCTCGGAAGAGACCCAGTACTTC | CASSLRLAGSEETQYF | TRBD2 | NA | TRBJ2-5 | TRBV14
TGCAGCGTTGCCCGGGCAGGGAGCAATCAGCCCCAGCATTTT | CSVARAGSNQPQHF | NA | NA | TRBJ1-5 | TRBV29-1
TGCGCCAGCAAATACACAGCGGTGGAGGCGCAGTTCTTC | CASKYTAVEAQFF | NA | NA | TRBJ2-1 | TRBV10-2
TGTGCCAGCAGCTACAGCAATGAGCAGTTCTTC | CASSYSNEQFF | NA | NA | TRBJ2-1 | TRBV5-4
TGTGCCAGCAGCCGGGGACTAGCGCTAAGCTACGAGCAGTACTTC | CASSRGLALSYEQYF | TRBD2 | NA | TRBJ2-7 | TRBV5-6
TGTGCCAGCAGTGGGGCACTGTGGGCCCAAGCGGGGGGCACAGATACGCAGTATTTT | CASSGALWAQAGGTDTQYF | TRBD2 | NA | TRBJ2-3 | TRBV27
TGTGCCTGGCGCGGGGGGGCCGTCGAGACCCAGTACTTC | CAWRGGAVETQYF | TRBD2 | NA | TRBJ2-5 | TRBV30
TGTGCCAGCAGTTTGTCGGACAGGGGGCTGAAAGAGCAGTACTTC | CASSLSDRGLKEQYF | TRBD1 | NA | TRBJ2-7 | TRBV13
TGTGCCAGTAGTAGAATCGGAGGGCGGGAGCGGGCGGAGACCCAGTACTTC | CASSRIGGRERAETQYF | TRBD2 | few | TRBJ2-5 | TRBV19
TGTGCCAGCAGCCCCCGACTCTGGGCGGAGGCGGAGACCCAGTACTTC | CASSPRLWAEAETQYF | NA | NA | TRBJ2-5 | TRBV7-7
TGCGCCAGCATCGAAGGGACTAGCGGGGGCCAAAAGAGGTTCTTC | CASIEGTSGGQKRFF | TRBD2 | NA | TRBJ2-1 | TRBV5-1
TGTGCCACCAGCGCCTGGGACAGGCCTAACTATGGCTACACCTTC | CATSAWDRPNYGYTF | TRBD1 | NA | TRBJ1-2 | TRBV15
TGTGCTAGCAGCTTAGGACAGGGAACTGAAGCTTTCTTT | CASSLGQGTEAFF | TRBD1 | NA | TRBJ1-1 | TRBV7-7
TGTGCCTGGACTTGGGGACAGAACACTGAAGCTTTCTTT | CAWTWGQNTEAFF | NA | few | TRBJ1-1 | TRBV30
TGTGCCAGCCGGGGGGGACAGGGGGGCTATGGCTACACCTTC | CASRGGQGGYGYTF | TRBD1 | NA | TRBJ1-2 | TRBV6-1
TGTGCCAGCTCACCGGACAGCCTTTTAGCGGGCAGAACCTACAATGAGCAGTTCTTC | CASSPDSLLAGRTYNEQFF | NA | once | TRBJ2-1 | TRBV18
TGTGCCAGCAGCCCGGGAGCGGGGGCAGATACGCAGTATTTT | CASSPGAGADTQYF | TRBD2 | NA | TRBJ2-3 | TRBV7-2
TGTGCCAGCAGTGAGGACAGGGTATCCGGAGCTTTCTTT | CASSEDRVSGAFF | TRBD1 | NA | TRBJ1-1 | TRBV25-1
TGCGCCAGCAGTTACAGGGGTTGTTGGTATGGCTACACCTTC | CASSYRGCWYGYTF | TRBD1 | NA | TRBJ1-2 | TRBV23-1
TGTGCCAGCAGGGGACAGGGCGTGAGCAATCAGCCCCAGCATTTT | CASRGQGVSNQPQHF | TRBD1 | NA | TRBJ1-5 | TRBV27
TGTGCCAGTAGTATTTATAGGGAGAGTTACAATGAGCAGTTCTTC | CASSIYRESYNEQFF | NA | NA | TRBJ2-1 | TRBV19